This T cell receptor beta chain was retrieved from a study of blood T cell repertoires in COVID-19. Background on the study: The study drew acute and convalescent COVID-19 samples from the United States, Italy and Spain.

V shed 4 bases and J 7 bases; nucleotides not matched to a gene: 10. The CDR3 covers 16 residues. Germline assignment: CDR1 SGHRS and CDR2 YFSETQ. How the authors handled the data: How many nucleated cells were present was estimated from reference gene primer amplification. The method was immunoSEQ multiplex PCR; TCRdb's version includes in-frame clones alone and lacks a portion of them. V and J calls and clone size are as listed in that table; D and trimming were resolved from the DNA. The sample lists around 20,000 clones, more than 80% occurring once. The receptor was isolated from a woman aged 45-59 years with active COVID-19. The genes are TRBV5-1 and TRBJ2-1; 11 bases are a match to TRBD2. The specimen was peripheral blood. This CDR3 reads CASSPMTSGTTNEQFF. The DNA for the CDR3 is TGCGCCAGCAGCCCTATGACTAGCGGGACAACAAATGAGCAGTTCTTC. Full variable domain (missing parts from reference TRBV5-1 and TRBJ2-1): KAGVTQTPRYLIKTRGQQVTLSCSPISGHRSVSWYQQTPGQGLQFLFEYFSETQRNKGNFPGRFSGRQFSNSRSEMNVSTLELGDSALYLCASSPMTSGTTNEQFFGPGTRLTVL.